Below are 26 T cell receptor beta chains sequenced from a single sample in a study of beta chain features in type 1 diabetes. Study-level points and caveats: TCRB CDR3s were moderately but significantly shorter in Type 1 diabetes patients in all four CD4+ subsets.

The isolated RNA, all of it, was reverse transcribed, so expressed TCRB transcripts were what got sequenced. Assay: immunoSEQ multiplex PCR; the TCRdb copy retains only in-frame clones and omits some. In the table there are about 640,000 clones, 9.5% to 15% of which are singletons. What these receptors recognize is not known. The source material was naive CD4+ T cells from blood. These receptors came from a man between 25 and 39 years old with type 1 diabetes.

This clone was seen a few times. The chain carries TRBV29-1 and TRBJ2-5; maybe TRBD1 (6 bases). The J call may be faulty, since TRBJ2-7 better matches the DNA end. Germline V gene lookup returns CDR1 SQVTM and CDR2 ANQGSEA. The CDR3 loop spans 12 amino acids. The chain's CDR3 is CSVRDNIYEQYF. DNA for the CDR3: TGCAGCGTTAGGGACAATATCTACGAGCAGTACTTC.

V and J are TRBV27 and TRBJ2-5; no reliable D call. Trimming removed 2 bases at V and 7 bases at J, with 14 bases between. Germline assignment: CDR1 MNHEY and CDR2 SMNVEV (reference sequence). The length of the CDR3 is 14 residues. CDR3 protein: CASSLNWPVGTQYF. The CDR3, as DNA: TGTGCCAGCAGTTTAAATTGGCCCGTGGGGACCCAGTACTTC.

The CDR3 is CASSAREGTEAFF. Written as DNA, the CDR3 is TGTGCCAGCAGTGCCAGGGAGGGAACTGAAGCTTTCTTT. The rearrangement joins TRBV6-1 to TRBJ1-1; maybe TRBD1 (5 bases). CDR3 length equals 13 residues. V was clipped by 4 bases and J by 5 bases, with 11 bases between them. Germline lookup yields CDR1 MNHNS and CDR2 SASEGT.

The chain employs TRBV7-8 and TRBJ1-1; 7 bases align to TRBD1. Trimming took 5 bases from V and 0 from J; bases not matched to a gene: 6. The CDR3 runs to 15 residues. Per the germline V gene, CDR1 is SGHVS and CDR2 is FQNEAQ. The CDR3 coding sequence is TGTGCCAGCAGCCCAGCCGGACAGGTGAACACTGAAGCTTTCTTT. Translation gives CASSPAGQVNTEAFF.

The chain recombines TRBV9 with TRBJ1-2, with a tentative D call TRBD1 (5 bases). The CDR3 is made up of 13 amino acids. The germline V gene has CDR1 SGDLS and CDR2 YYNGEE. With 8 bases removed from V and 4 bases from J, the gap between germline ends came to 15 bases. The DNA for the CDR3 is TGTGCCAGTGGGTCAGGGCGCGCCTATGGCTACACCTTC. It specifies CASGSGRAYGYTF.

On this clone itself: The sample carries other DNA sequences with the same CDR3. This sequence joins TRBV7-2 and TRBJ2-5, with 9 bases fitting TRBD2. The length of the CDR3 is 16 residues. V dropped 1 base and J dropped 2; count of bases not matched to a gene: 5. The germline V gene encodes CDR1 SGHTA and CDR2 FQGNSA. The DNA of the CDR3 is TGTGCCAGCAGCTTAGTTGGAGCGGGGGGACAAGAGACCCAGTACTTC. Its protein is CASSLVGAGGQETQYF. Full variable domain (remainder filled in from reference TRBV7-2 and TRBJ2-5): GAGVSQSPSNKVTEKGKDVELRCDPISGHTALYWYRQSLGQGLEFLIYFQGNSAPDKSGLPSDRFSAERTGGSVSTLTIQRTQQEDSAVYLCASSLVGAGGQETQYFGPGTRLLVL.

This clone was counted between two and nine times. This chain uses TRBV9 with TRBJ2-4; D is perhaps TRBD1 (5 bases). Germline CDR1 is SGDLS and CDR2 is YYNGEE. The CDR3 length is 14 residues. V lost 0 bases to trimming and J lost 7 bases, with 11 bases between them. The CDR3 loop reads CASSVATPGNIQYF. DNA of the CDR3: TGTGCCAGCAGCGTAGCTACTCCAGGGAACATTCAGTACTTC.

The DNA of the CDR3 is TGTGCCAGCAGCTCCGACGGAATTTACGAGCAGTACTTC. This sequence encodes CASSSDGIYEQYF. The chain recombines TRBV5-4 with TRBJ2-7; D is unresolved. Germline CDR1 SGHNT, CDR2 YYREEE (reference sequence). Trimming took 3 bases from V and 4 from J, leaving 11 bases between them. The CDR3 is 13 residues long.

In its sample, this clone was seen a few times. The chain has TRBV4-2 and TRBJ2-3, with TRBD2 identical over 13 bases. Losses at the gene ends were 4 bases for V and 2 bases for J; bases not matched to a gene: 6. This CDR3 has 17 residues. Germline lookup yields CDR1 LGHNA and CDR2 YNFKEQ. DNA for the CDR3: TGTGCCAGCAGCCCCACACTAGCGGGGGGGTTCACAGATACGCAGTATTTT. This translates into CASSPTLAGGFTDTQYF.

The chain employs TRBV15 and TRBJ2-7; D call uncertain. CDR3 size: 16 residues. Germline V gene lookup returns CDR1 LNHNV and CDR2 YYDKDF (reference sequence). Trimming pared 0 bases from V and 3 bases from J, leaving 15 bases between. DNA of the CDR3: TGTGCCACCAGCAGAGATGTCCCTCAAGGGTACTACGAGCAGTACTTC. Its translation: CATSRDVPQGYYEQYF.

The rearrangement joins TRBV7-2 to TRBJ1-6; no clear D gene. Trimming took 2 bases from V and 7 from J, leaving 9 bases between them. This CDR3 is built from 14 residues. CDR1 and CDR2 (germline): SGHTA, FQGNSA. CDR3: CASSLLRLNSPLHF. As DNA, the CDR3 is TGTGCCAGCAGCTTACTCAGGTTAAATTCACCCCTCCACTTT.

Comment on this clone: This sample also contains other DNA sequences that code for the same CDR3. The chain couples TRBV5-1 to TRBJ2-5; D not certain. The CDR3 sequence is 13 residues long. The germline CDR1 and CDR2 sequences are SGHRS and YFSETQ. The ends were cut back, 0 bases at V and 5 bases at J, with 8 bases in the middle. The CDR3 DNA follows: TGCGCCAGCAGCTTGGAAGGTGGGGAGACCCAGTACTTC. Its translation: CASSLEGGETQYF.

This chain joins TRBV5-4 and TRBJ2-1; tentatively, D is TRBD1 or TRBD2 (5 bases each). V lost 1 base and J 8 bases, leaving 13 bases between the germline ends. Per the germline V gene, CDR1 is SGHNT and CDR2 is YYREEE (reference sequence). The CDR3 covers 14 residues. CDR3 in DNA: TGTGCCAGCAGCTTGTTGGGACGAGGCGATGAGCAGTTCTTC. It yields the protein CASSLLGRGDEQFF.

The sample holds a few counts of this clone. The DNA for the CDR3 is TGTGCCAGCAGCCCCCGTGGGGGCGGGGTCACAGATACGCAGTATTTT. Translation gives CASSPRGGGVTDTQYF. This rearrangement joins TRBV9 to TRBJ2-3; D tentatively reads TRBD1 or TRBD2 (6 bases each). Germline-derived CDR1 and CDR2 are SGDLS and YYNGEE. V dropped 4 bases and J dropped 2 bases, with 17 bases sitting between them. The CDR3 has 16 residues.

This clone was counted only a few times. In DNA, the CDR3 is TGTGCCAGCAGCCCCCAGGCCATGATGAGCACTGAAGCTTTCTTT. This translates into CASSPQAMMSTEAFF. The chain joins TRBV7-3 to TRBJ1-1; D is undetermined. CDR1 is SGHTA and CDR2 is FQGTGA in the germline V gene. V lost 5 bases to trimming and J lost 4 bases, with 17 bases between them. The CDR3 is 15 residues long.

The chain recombines TRBV5-6 with TRBJ2-7; 7 bases map to TRBD2. The CDR3 consists of 14 residues. The V and J ends lost 4 bases and 2 bases, in that order; junction bases with no gene match: 6. Germline V gives CDR1 SGHDT, CDR2 YYEEEE. CDR3 protein: CASSGRGSPYEQYF. The CDR3 bases are TGTGCCAGCAGCGGGCGGGGGAGCCCCTACGAGCAGTACTTC.

CDR3: CASSPWTSGDNEQFF. The CDR3 DNA follows: TGTGCCAGCAGCCCATGGACTAGCGGGGACAATGAGCAGTTCTTC. The chain uses TRBV7-2 and TRBJ2-1; 12 nucleotides agree with TRBD2. The germline gives CDR1 SGHTA, CDR2 FQGNSA. CDR3 length: 15 amino acids. Trimming cost V 5 bases and J 5 bases; bases outside gene matches: 4.

In this sample, this clone turned up a few times. This chain links TRBV4-3 with TRBJ1-2; D is perhaps TRBD1 (5 bases). Germline CDR1 LGHNA, CDR2 YSLEER. This CDR3 has 16 residues. V was shortened by 0 bases and J by 5 bases, with 16 bases between the two germline ends. Here the CDR3 reads CASSQDTTGRIYGYTF. The CDR3 DNA reads as TGCGCCAGCAGCCAAGATACGACGGGGCGAATTTATGGCTACACCTTC.

The chain has TRBV5-4 and TRBJ1-4; D perhaps matches TRBD1 (5 bases). Germline V gene data show CDR1 as SGHNT and CDR2 as YYREEE (reference sequence). Trimming shortened V by 1 base and J by 13 bases, and 11 bases separated the two germline ends. This CDR3 has 12 amino acids. Here the CDR3 DNA reads TGTGCCAGCAGCTTGAAGGAGGGGACACTGTTTTTT. Translating gives CASSLKEGTLFF. Filled out from reference TRBV5-4 and TRBJ1-4, the complete variable domain reads ETGVTQSPTHLIKTRGQQVTLRCSSQSGHNTVSWYQQALGQGPQFIFQYYREEENGRGNFPPRFSGLQFPNYSSELNVNALELDDSALYLCASSLKEGTLFFGSGTQLSVL.

V gene TRBV7-9 combines with J gene TRBJ2-5; no definite D call. Germline-derived CDR1 and CDR2 are SEHNR and FQNEAQ (reference sequence). Trimming took off 3 bases at V and 1 base at J, with 3 bases between the two ends. There are 12 residues in the CDR3. This CDR3 is CASSFFQETQYF. CDR3 DNA sequence: TGTGCCAGCAGCTTCTTCCAAGAGACCCAGTACTTC. The variable domain in full, completed from reference TRBV7-9 and TRBJ2-5, reads DTGVSQNPRHKITKRGQNVTFRCDPISEHNRLYWYRQTLGQGPEFLTYFQNEAQLEKSRLLSDRFSAERPKGSFSTLEIQRTEQGDSAMYLCASSFFQETQYFGPGTRLLVL.

This clone was counted a few times. The sample holds other DNA sequences that translate to the same CDR3. This chain connects TRBV5-1 to TRBJ2-5; the match to TRBD1 covers 7 bases. CDR1 and CDR2 from the germline V gene are SGHRS and YFSETQ. This CDR3 is built from 14 residues. V trimming: 4 bases; J trimming: 1 base; junction bases outside the gene matches: 4. The CDR3 DNA follows: TGCGCCAGCAGCAGGGGACAGCCCCAAGAGACCCAGTACTTC. Translation: CASSRGQPQETQYF.

There are a few counts of this clone. The chain carries TRBV11-2 and TRBJ2-7, with 11 bases fitting TRBD2. The V gene end was trimmed by 5 bases and the J gene end by 1 base; junction bases not matched to a gene: 4. The CDR3 has 15 amino acids. The germline gives CDR1 SGHAT, CDR2 FQNNGV. As DNA, the CDR3 is TGTGCCAGCAGCCCTAGGACTAGCGGGTCCTACGAGCAGTACTTC. Translation: CASSPRTSGSYEQYF.

This clone occurred a few times. The sample contains more than one DNA sequence encoding this CDR3. This sequence joins TRBV6-5 and TRBJ1-1; D is undetermined. There are 15 residues in the CDR3. Deletions cut 0 bases from V and 0 bases from J, with 8 bases between. Germline V gene data show CDR1 as MNHEY and CDR2 as SVGAGI. As DNA, the CDR3 is TGTGCCAGCAGTTACTCAATCGAGATGAACACTGAAGCTTTCTTT. Protein: CASSYSIEMNTEAFF.

This clone turned up a few times. The rearrangement joins TRBV29-1 to TRBJ1-2, with D uncertain. The CDR3 has 15 residues. Germline assignment: CDR1 SQVTM and CDR2 ANQGSEA. The V and J ends lost 1 base and 2 bases respectively, with 14 bases between them. CDR3: CSVEGGGRRNYGYTF. In DNA, the CDR3 is TGCAGCGTTGAAGGGGGAGGCAGGAGAAACTATGGCTACACCTTC.

The chain links TRBV9 to TRBJ2-1, with TRBD2 matching 12 bases. Germline CDR1 SGDLS, CDR2 YYNGEE. V trimming: 4 bases; J trimming: 6 bases; junction bases outside the gene matches: 23. CDR3 size: 21 residues. In nucleotides, the CDR3 is TGTGCCAGCAGCCTAAACCTGGGTCCGGGCCTCACTAGCGGGGGGAGCAATGAGCAGTTCTTC. Its translation is CASSLNLGPGLTSGGSNEQFF.

The rearrangement links TRBV28 to TRBJ1-5, with 8 bases lining up with TRBD1. The germline gives CDR1 MDHEN, CDR2 SYDVKM. This CDR3 has 17 amino acids. Trimming at V came to 7 bases and at J to 3 bases, leaving 14 bases not matched to a gene. The CDR3 region is CASTETDRGADNQPQHF. For the CDR3, the DNA is TGTGCCAGCACCGAAACTGACAGGGGCGCTGACAATCAGCCCCAGCATTTT.